The entry below describes one T cell receptor beta chain. The data derive from a study of blood T cell repertoires in COVID-19. Study overall: Samples of COVID-19 (acute and convalescent) were obtained from the United States, Italy and Spain. PBMCs, B-cell-depleted T cells, or T cells were the source of the cDNA or gDNA that made up the material.

Per the study methods: The assay estimated nucleated cells by amplifying reference gene primers. TCRdb keeps only in-frame clones here, not all; method: immunoSEQ multiplex PCR. V, J and clone size derive from that table, while D and trimming were established from the DNA sequence. This table holds about 240,000 clones, roughly nine tenths found once. Germline CDR1 is SGHAT and CDR2 is FQNNGV. The CDR3 consists of 15 residues. Trimming removed 1 base from V and 3 bases from J; junction bases left unmatched: 2. The sequence derives from a man aged 60 to 69 with acute or convalescent COVID-19. Specimen: peripheral blood. This chain joins TRBV11-2 and TRBJ2-1; 8 nucleotides match TRBD1. The CDR3 DNA is TGTGCCAGCAGCTTAGCCAGGGGGCACTACAATGAGCAGTTCTTC. Translating gives CASSLARGHYNEQFF.